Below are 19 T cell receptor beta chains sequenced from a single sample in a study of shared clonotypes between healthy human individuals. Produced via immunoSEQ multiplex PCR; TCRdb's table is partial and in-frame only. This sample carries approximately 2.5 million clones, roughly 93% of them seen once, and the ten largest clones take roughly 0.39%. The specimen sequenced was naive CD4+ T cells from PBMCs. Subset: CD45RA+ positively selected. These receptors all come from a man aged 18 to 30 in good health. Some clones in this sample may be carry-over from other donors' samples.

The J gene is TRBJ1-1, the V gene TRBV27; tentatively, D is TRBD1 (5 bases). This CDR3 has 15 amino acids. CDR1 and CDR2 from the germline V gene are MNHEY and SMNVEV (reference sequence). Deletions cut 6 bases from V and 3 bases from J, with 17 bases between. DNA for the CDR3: TGTGCCAGCAGCCCCCTACAGATCAGGGACACTGAAGCTTTCTTT. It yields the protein CASSPLQIRDTEAFF.

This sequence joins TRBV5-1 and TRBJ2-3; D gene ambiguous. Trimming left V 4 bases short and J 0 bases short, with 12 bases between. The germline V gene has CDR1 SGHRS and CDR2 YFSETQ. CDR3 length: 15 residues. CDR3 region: CASSLILGSTDTQYF. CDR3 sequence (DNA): TGCGCCAGCAGCCTCATATTAGGGAGCACAGATACGCAGTATTTT. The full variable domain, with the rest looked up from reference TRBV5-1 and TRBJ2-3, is KAGVTQTPRYLIKTRGQQVTLSCSPISGHRSVSWYQQTPGQGLQFLFEYFSETQRNKGNFPGRFSGRQFSNSRSEMNVSTLELGDSALYLCASSLILGSTDTQYFGPGTRLTVL.

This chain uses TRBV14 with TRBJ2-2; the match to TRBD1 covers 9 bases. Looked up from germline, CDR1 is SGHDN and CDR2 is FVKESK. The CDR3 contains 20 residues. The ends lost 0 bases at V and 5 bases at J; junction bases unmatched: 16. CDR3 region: CASSQDPHKDRGLWTGELFF. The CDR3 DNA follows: TGTGCCAGCAGCCAAGATCCCCACAAGGACAGGGGATTATGGACCGGGGAGCTGTTTTTT.

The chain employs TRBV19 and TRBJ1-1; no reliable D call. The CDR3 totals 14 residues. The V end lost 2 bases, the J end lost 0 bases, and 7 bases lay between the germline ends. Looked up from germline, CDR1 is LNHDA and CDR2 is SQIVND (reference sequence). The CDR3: CASSIYHLNTEAFF. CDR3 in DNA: TGTGCCAGTAGTATATATCACCTGAACACTGAAGCTTTCTTT.

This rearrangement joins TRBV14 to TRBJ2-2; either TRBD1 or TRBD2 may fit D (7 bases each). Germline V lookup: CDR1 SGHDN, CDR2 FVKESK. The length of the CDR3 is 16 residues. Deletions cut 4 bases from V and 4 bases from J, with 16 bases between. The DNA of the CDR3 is TGTGCCAGCAGCCCGGGAGGCAGGGGGAGCACCGGGGAGCTGTTTTTT. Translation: CASSPGGRGSTGELFF.

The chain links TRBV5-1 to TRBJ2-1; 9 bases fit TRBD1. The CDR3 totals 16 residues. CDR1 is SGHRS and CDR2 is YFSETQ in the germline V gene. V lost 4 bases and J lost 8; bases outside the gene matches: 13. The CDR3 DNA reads TGCGCCAGCAGCGGGGGCGGGACAGGGTATTTGGATGAGCAGTTCTTC. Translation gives CASSGGGTGYLDEQFF.

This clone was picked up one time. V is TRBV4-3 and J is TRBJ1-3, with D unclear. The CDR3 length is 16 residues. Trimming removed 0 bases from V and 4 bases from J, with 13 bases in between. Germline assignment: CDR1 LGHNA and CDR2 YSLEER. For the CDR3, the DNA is TGCGCCAGCAGCCAAGATCATAACTCCCAGGGAAACACCATATATTTT. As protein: CASSQDHNSQGNTIYF.

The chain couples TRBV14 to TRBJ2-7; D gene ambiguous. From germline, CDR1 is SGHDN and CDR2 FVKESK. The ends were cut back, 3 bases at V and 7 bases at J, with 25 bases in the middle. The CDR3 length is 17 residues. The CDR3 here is CASSHHKRVGLRVEQYF. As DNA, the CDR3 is TGTGCCAGCAGCCACCACAAACGGGTTGGCCTAAGGGTTGAGCAGTACTTC.

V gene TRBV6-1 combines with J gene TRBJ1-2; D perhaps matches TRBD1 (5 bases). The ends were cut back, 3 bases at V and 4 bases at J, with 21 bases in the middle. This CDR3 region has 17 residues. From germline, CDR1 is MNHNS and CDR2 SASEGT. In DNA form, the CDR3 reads TGTGCCAGCAGTGAGGGTTTTGGACGGGAGAGGGGCTATGGCTACACCTTC. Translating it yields CASSEGFGRERGYGYTF.

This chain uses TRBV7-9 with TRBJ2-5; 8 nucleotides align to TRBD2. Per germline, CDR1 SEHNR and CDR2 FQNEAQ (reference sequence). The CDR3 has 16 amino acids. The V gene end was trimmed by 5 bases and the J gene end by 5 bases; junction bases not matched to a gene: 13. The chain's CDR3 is CASSQGEAGAAETQYF. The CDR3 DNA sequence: TGTGCCAGCAGCCAAGGCGAAGCGGGAGCTGCGGAGACCCAGTACTTC.

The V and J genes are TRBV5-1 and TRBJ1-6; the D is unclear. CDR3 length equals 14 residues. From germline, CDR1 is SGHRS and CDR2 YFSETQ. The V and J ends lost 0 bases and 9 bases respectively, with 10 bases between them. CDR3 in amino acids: CASSLGDVGSPLHF. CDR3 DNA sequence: TGCGCCAGCAGCTTGGGAGACGTTGGTTCACCCCTCCACTTT. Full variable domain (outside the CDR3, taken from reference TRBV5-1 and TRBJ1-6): KAGVTQTPRYLIKTRGQQVTLSCSPISGHRSVSWYQQTPGQGLQFLFEYFSETQRNKGNFPGRFSGRQFSNSRSEMNVSTLELGDSALYLCASSLGDVGSPLHFGNGTRLTVT.

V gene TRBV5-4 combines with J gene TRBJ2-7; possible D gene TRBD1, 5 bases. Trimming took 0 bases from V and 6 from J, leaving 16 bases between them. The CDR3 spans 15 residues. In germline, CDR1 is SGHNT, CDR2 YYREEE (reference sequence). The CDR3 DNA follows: TGTGCCAGCAGCTTGGCTCCCGGCCCAGGGTCCGAGCAGTACTTC. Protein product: CASSLAPGPGSEQYF.

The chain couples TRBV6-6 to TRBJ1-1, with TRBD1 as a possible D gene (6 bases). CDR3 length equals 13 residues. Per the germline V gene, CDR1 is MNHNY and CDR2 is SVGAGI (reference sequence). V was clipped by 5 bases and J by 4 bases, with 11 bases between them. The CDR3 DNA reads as TGTGCCAGCAGTCAACAGGGAACCACTGAAGCTTTCTTT. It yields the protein CASSQQGTTEAFF.

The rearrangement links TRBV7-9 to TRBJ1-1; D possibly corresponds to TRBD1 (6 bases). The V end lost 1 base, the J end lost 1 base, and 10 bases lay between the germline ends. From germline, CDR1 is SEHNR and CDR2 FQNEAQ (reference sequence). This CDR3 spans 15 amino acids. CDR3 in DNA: TGTGCCAGCAGCTTAGAAGGCAGGGGGAACACTGAAGCTTTCTTT. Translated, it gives CASSLEGRGNTEAFF.

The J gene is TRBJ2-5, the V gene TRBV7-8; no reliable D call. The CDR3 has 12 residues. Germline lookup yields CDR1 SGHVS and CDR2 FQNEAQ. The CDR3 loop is CASRGDGETQYF. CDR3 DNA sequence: TGTGCGTCGAGAGGTGATGGAGAGACCCAGTACTTC.

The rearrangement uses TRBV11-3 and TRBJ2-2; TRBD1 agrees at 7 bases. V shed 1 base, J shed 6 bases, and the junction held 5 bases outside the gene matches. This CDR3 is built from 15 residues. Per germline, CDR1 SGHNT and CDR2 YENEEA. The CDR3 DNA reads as TGTGCCAGCAGCTTAGGGGGACAGTCCTCCGGGGAGCTGTTTTTT. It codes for CASSLGGQSSGELFF.

CDR3 DNA: TGTGCCAGCAGTACAAACCCCGGGACAGGGTTTGCAGATACGCAGTATTTT. Translation gives CASSTNPGTGFADTQYF. The V and J genes are TRBV28 and TRBJ2-3; 9 positions agree with TRBD1. Germline V CDR1 and CDR2: MDHEN, SYDVKM. The CDR3 is 17 amino acids. Losses at the gene ends were 5 bases for V and 4 bases for J; bases not matched to a gene: 13.

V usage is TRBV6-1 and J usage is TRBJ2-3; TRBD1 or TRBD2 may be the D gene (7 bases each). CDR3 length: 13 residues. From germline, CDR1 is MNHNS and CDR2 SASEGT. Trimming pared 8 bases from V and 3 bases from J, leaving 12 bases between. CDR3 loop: CASVQGGTDTQYF. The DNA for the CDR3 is TGTGCCAGCGTTCAGGGGGGGACAGATACGCAGTATTTT.

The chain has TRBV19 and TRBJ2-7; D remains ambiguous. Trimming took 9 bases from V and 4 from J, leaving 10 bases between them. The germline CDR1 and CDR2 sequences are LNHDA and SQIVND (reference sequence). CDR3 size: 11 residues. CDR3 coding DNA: TGTGCCAGCGGCAATTATTACGAGCAGTACTTC. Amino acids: CASGNYYEQYF.